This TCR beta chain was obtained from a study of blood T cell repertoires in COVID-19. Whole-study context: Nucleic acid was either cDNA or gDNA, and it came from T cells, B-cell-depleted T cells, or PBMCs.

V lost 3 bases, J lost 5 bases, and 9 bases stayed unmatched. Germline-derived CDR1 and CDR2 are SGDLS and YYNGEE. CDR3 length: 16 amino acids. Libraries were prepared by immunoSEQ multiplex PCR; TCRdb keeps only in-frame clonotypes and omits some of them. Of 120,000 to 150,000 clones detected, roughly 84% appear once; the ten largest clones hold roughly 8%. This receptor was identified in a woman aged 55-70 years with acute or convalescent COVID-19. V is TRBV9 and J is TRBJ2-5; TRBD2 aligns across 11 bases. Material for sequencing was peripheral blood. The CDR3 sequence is CASSGNSGGAVETQYF. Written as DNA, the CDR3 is TGTGCCAGCAGCGGAAATAGCGGGGGGGCCGTGGAGACCCAGTACTTC.